What follows are 20 T cell receptor beta chains derived from one specimen sequenced in a study of cytomegalovirus exposure and HLA in healthy donors. Use of 60 Vbeta and 13 Jbeta primers characterized the PCR. Data came from immunoSEQ multiplex PCR; TCRdb stores just in-frame clones and leaves some out. The data contain approximately 120,000 clones, about 76% of them singletons. Sequenced material: PBMCs. The receptors shown here come from a woman aged 55-70 years in good health and CMV-seropositive.

The V gene is TRBV5-1, the J gene TRBJ2-3, with D unclear. The germline V and J ends were trimmed by 0 bases and 6 bases, with 11 bases remaining between them. Germline CDR1 SGHRS, CDR2 YFSETQ. This CDR3 region has 14 residues. CDR3 bases: TGCGCCAGCAGCTTGGACTCCCCTAGGGATACGCAGTATTTT. Amino acid sequence: CASSLDSPRDTQYF.

The V and J genes are TRBV6-5 and TRBJ2-1, with TRBD1 as a possible D gene (6 bases). With 6 bases removed from V and 8 bases from J, the gap between germline ends came to 11 bases. This CDR3 is 12 amino acids long. CDR1 and CDR2 (germline): MNHEY, SVGAGI. This CDR3 is CASSLQGYEQFF. CDR3 coding DNA: TGTGCCAGCAGCCTACAGGGATATGAGCAGTTCTTC.

This clone was recorded a few times. The rearrangement links TRBV4-1 to TRBJ1-2; D is uncertain. The CDR3 has 15 amino acids. With 4 bases removed from V and 7 bases from J, the gap between germline ends came to 19 bases. CDR1 and CDR2 from the germline V gene are MGHRA and YSYEKL. CDR3: CASSPPAAGFSGYTF. CDR3 coding DNA: TGCGCCAGCAGCCCCCCGGCTGCGGGATTTAGTGGCTACACCTTC.

CDR3: CASSSVRGPEAFF. The CDR3 DNA reads TGCGCCAGCAGCTCGGTCAGGGGTCCTGAAGCTTTCTTT. This rearrangement joins TRBV5-1 to TRBJ1-1; possibly TRBD1 for D (6 bases). V lost 3 bases and J 6 bases, leaving 12 bases between the germline ends. This CDR3 region has 13 residues. Germline values: CDR1 SGHRS, CDR2 YFSETQ.

This clone appeared a single time. The chain combines TRBV30 with TRBJ2-2; tentative D call: TRBD2 (7 bases). Germline assignment: CDR1 GTSNPN and CDR2 SVGIG (reference sequence). The CDR3 sequence is 13 residues long. Trimming pared 5 bases from V and 3 bases from J, leaving 10 bases between. The DNA for the CDR3 is TGTGCCTGGGTAGGGGGGGACACCGGGGAGCTGTTTTTT. Its protein product is CAWVGGDTGELFF.

The chain's CDR3 is CASSSGQGVAETQYF. For the CDR3, the DNA is TGTGCCAGCAGTTCGGGACAGGGGGTGGCAGAGACCCAGTACTTC. The chain has TRBV2 and TRBJ2-5, with TRBD1 matching 11 bases. J lost 4 bases, V lost 5 bases, and 6 bases had no gene match. The CDR3 is 15 residues long. CDR1 is SNHLY and CDR2 is FYNNEI in the germline V gene.

This chain uses TRBV7-2 with TRBJ1-5, with D possibly matching TRBD1 (5 bases). The CDR3 totals 11 residues. V lost 8 bases and J lost 9, with 11 bases in between. CDR1 is SGHTA, CDR2 FQGNSA, per germline. CDR3 sequence (DNA): TGTGCCAGCGCCTTGGGGGGGCCCCAGCATTTT. Its protein is CASALGGPQHF.

This clone was counted between two and nine times. V usage is TRBV2 and J usage is TRBJ2-7, with D perhaps TRBD2 (7 bases). Deletions cut 4 bases from V and 2 bases from J, with 30 bases between. This CDR3 has 20 residues. CDR1 SNHLY and CDR2 FYNNEI come from the germline V gene. CDR3 DNA: TGTGCCAGCAGTGCTCGAGTGGGGGGGCGAGGAACCTATCAGGCCTACGAGCAGTACTTC. Translating it yields CASSARVGGRGTYQAYEQYF.

This clone turned up a few times. J is TRBJ2-2 and V is TRBV19; D unresolved. Trimming took off 9 bases at V and 0 bases at J, with 8 bases between the two ends. CDR3 size: 13 residues. Germline V gene data show CDR1 as LNHDA and CDR2 as SQIVND (reference sequence). The CDR3 here is CASANANTGELFF. For the CDR3, the DNA is TGTGCCAGCGCTAACGCGAACACCGGGGAGCTGTTTTTT.

The chain uses TRBV9 and TRBJ1-2, with TRBD1 matching over 9 bases. J lost 6 bases, V lost 5 bases, and 5 bases had no gene match. Germline V gives CDR1 SGDLS, CDR2 YYNGEE. CDR3 size: 13 residues. This CDR3 is CASRGGQGHGYTF. The CDR3 DNA follows: TGTGCCAGCAGGGGGGGACAGGGCCATGGCTACACCTTC.

This clone came up once. The chain carries TRBV25-1 and TRBJ1-2; tentative D call: TRBD1 (5 bases). Germline V gene sequence: CDR1 MGHDK, CDR2 SYGVNS. The V end was cut by 3 bases, the J end by 8 bases, with 13 bases between. This CDR3 region has 13 residues. The CDR3 DNA is TGTGCCAGCAGTGATTACGGGGCGGGGGGCTACACCTTC. This codes for CASSDYGAGGYTF.

The chain couples TRBV9 to TRBJ2-3, with 8 nucleotides matching TRBD1. With 4 bases clipped from V and 0 bases from J, the junction kept 7 bases outside the gene matches. Germline values: CDR1 SGDLS, CDR2 YYNGEE. The CDR3 sequence is 16 residues long. In nucleotides, the CDR3 is TGTGCCAGCAGCTTCCAGGGGGCGCGGAGCACAGATACGCAGTATTTT. This codes for CASSFQGARSTDTQYF.

This sequence joins TRBV7-6 and TRBJ1-1; a possible D gene is TRBD1 (5 bases). CDR3 length: 16 residues. Germline lookup yields CDR1 SGHVS and CDR2 FNYEAQ. The V end was cut by 2 bases, the J end by 1 base, with 14 bases between. Here the CDR3 DNA reads TGTGCCAGCAGCTTATTCGGGGGGGGTCCGAACACTGAAGCTTTCTTT. Amino acid sequence: CASSLFGGGPNTEAFF.

The chain has TRBV29-1 and TRBJ2-1; 10 positions match TRBD2. The CDR3 spans 19 residues. V lost 4 bases and J lost 5; bases outside the gene matches: 20. CDR1 is SQVTM, CDR2 ANQGSEA, per germline. The CDR3 spells CSVGGLAREGPKENNEQFF. In nucleotides, the CDR3 is TGCAGCGTTGGGGGACTAGCGCGGGAGGGACCAAAAGAAAACAATGAGCAGTTCTTC.

The chain has TRBV5-1 and TRBJ2-7; 11 bases line up with TRBD1. The germline CDR1 and CDR2 sequences are SGHRS and YFSETQ. CDR3 length equals 14 residues. V lost 6 bases to trimming and J lost 3 bases; unmatched junction nucleotides: 5. The CDR3, as DNA: TGCGCCAGCACGGGGACAGGGGGACGCTACGAGCAGTACTTC. This sequence encodes CASTGTGGRYEQYF.

The gene calls are TRBV6-6 and TRBJ1-4, with D possibly being TRBD1 (5 bases). Looked up from germline, CDR1 is MNHNY and CDR2 is SVGAGI (reference sequence). This CDR3 has 15 amino acids. V was pared by 6 bases and J by 8 bases, with 19 bases between. The CDR3 is CASSPGRQKREKLFF. CDR3 bases: TGTGCCAGCAGCCCTGGACGACAGAAAAGGGAAAAACTGTTTTTT.

This clone was seen a few times. V and J are TRBV18 and TRBJ2-1; 8 bases agree with TRBD2. J lost 8 bases, V lost 0 bases, and 12 bases had no gene match. The CDR3 is 17 residues long. Germline V gene sequence: CDR1 KGHSH, CDR2 LQKENI. For the CDR3, the DNA is TGTGCCAGCTCACCACCGTTGCTGAGCGGGAGCTGGGATGAGCAGTTCTTC. Translating it yields CASSPPLLSGSWDEQFF.

The CDR3 spells CASSLESAEGTQYF. The CDR3 DNA sequence: TGTGCCAGCAGCTTAGAGTCCGCTGAGGGTACGCAGTATTTT. The V and J genes are TRBV7-9 and TRBJ2-3; D perhaps matches TRBD2 (5 bases). Germline V lookup: CDR1 SEHNR, CDR2 FQNEAQ (reference sequence). The CDR3 length is 14 residues. V was trimmed by 1 base and J by 8 bases, leaving 13 bases between them.

In DNA, the CDR3 is TGTGCCAGCAGCACAGGGGGCTGGGGATACGAGCAGTACTTC. Translating it yields CASSTGGWGYEQYF. J is TRBJ2-7 and V is TRBV5-6; TRBD1 aligns across 9 bases. Germline V gene sequence: CDR1 SGHDT, CDR2 YYEEEE. V dropped 4 bases and J dropped 4; count of bases not matched to a gene: 6. This CDR3 has 14 residues.

The genes are TRBV2 and TRBJ2-2; 12 nucleotides line up with TRBD2. The CDR3 runs to 17 residues. With V trimmed by 7 bases and J by 0 bases, 6 bases remained unmatched. CDR1 is SNHLY, CDR2 FYNNEI, per germline. The DNA for the CDR3 is TGTGCCAGCACTACGACTAGCGGGGGTTCGAACACCGGGGAGCTGTTTTTT. This encodes CASTTTSGGSNTGELFF.